The 31 T cell receptor beta chains below come from one sample, sequenced in a study of blood T cell repertoires in COVID-19. This table comes from immunoSEQ multiplex PCR, and its TCRdb copy is limited to in-frame clones, with some not included. The sample gives roughly 300,000 clones, approximately 85% of which show up once; approximately 7.9% is in the top ten. Sequenced sample: peripheral blood. These receptors originate from a human donor in a cohort sampled during active COVID-19.

The chain is built from TRBV10-2 and TRBJ1-2, with D unresolved. The CDR3 loop spans 11 amino acids. The germline V gene has CDR1 WSHSY and CDR2 SAAADI. The V gene lost 4 bases and the J gene lost 7 bases, with 7 bases spanning the gap. The CDR3 reads CASSAFSGYTF. DNA for the CDR3: TGCGCCAGCAGTGCTTTTAGTGGCTACACCTTC.

CDR3 nucleotide sequence: TGTGCCAGCAGACACCGGGACTCGGACACAGATACGCAGTATTTT. It yields the protein CASRHRDSDTDTQYF. The genes are TRBV9 and TRBJ2-3; TRBD2 is a possible D gene (6 bases). V gave up 5 bases and J gave up 2 bases, with 15 bases separating them. Germline assignment: CDR1 SGDLS and CDR2 YYNGEE. This CDR3 has 15 amino acids.

V and J are TRBV27 and TRBJ2-7; tentative D call: TRBD2 (7 bases). This CDR3 contains 18 residues. Looked up from germline, CDR1 is MNHEY and CDR2 is SMNVEV (reference sequence). V lost 4 bases and J lost 0, with 22 bases in between. CDR3 protein: CASSWGPGGVIGSYEQYF. The CDR3 DNA reads as TGTGCCAGCAGTTGGGGACCGGGGGGCGTTATCGGCTCCTACGAGCAGTACTTC.

This chain joins TRBV6-5 and TRBJ1-2; 7 nucleotides align to TRBD1. Trimming cost V 6 bases and J 8 bases; bases outside gene matches: 12. The CDR3 is 14 residues long. From germline, CDR1 is MNHEY and CDR2 SVGAGI. The CDR3 DNA sequence: TGTGCCAGCAGCCCCGGCAGGGGGGTAAAGGGCTACACCTTC. Its translation is CASSPGRGVKGYTF.

The V call is TRBV5-6, the J call TRBJ1-5, with unresolved D. Germline V gives CDR1 SGHDT, CDR2 YYEEEE. The length of the CDR3 is 14 residues. V lost 0 bases to trimming and J lost 1 base, with 5 bases between them. CDR3 nucleotide sequence: TGTGCCAGCAGCTTGGACAGCAGCAATCAGCCCCAGCATTTT. As protein: CASSLDSSNQPQHF.

The chain links TRBV2 to TRBJ1-2, with 8 positions matching TRBD1. CDR3 length: 15 amino acids. Germline V gene data show CDR1 as SNHLY and CDR2 as FYNNEI. V was pared by 6 bases and J by 4 bases, with 10 bases of the junction left unmatched. The CDR3 DNA reads TGTGCCAGCAGACCCTCAGGGGGCTGGGGCTATGGCTACACCTTC. Amino acids: CASRPSGGWGYGYTF.

The rearrangement uses TRBV20-1 and TRBJ1-5, with a possible D match to TRBD1 (5 bases). The CDR3 has 16 residues. The V end was cut by 3 bases, the J end by 1 base, with 16 bases between. Germline CDR1 DFQATT, CDR2 SNEGSKA (reference sequence). The CDR3 nucleotides read TGCAGTGCTAGTGCAACCCGCAGGACAAGCAATCAGCCCCAGCATTTT. This sequence encodes CSASATRRTSNQPQHF.

The chain links TRBV6-5 to TRBJ1-1, with D maybe TRBD1 (6 bases). CDR3 size: 15 residues. V lost 8 bases to trimming and J lost 1 base, with 17 bases between them. CDR1 is MNHEY, CDR2 SVGAGI, per germline. CDR3 bases: TGTGCCAGCGGTCCCCAACAGGGAACGAACACTGAAGCTTTCTTT. Residues: CASGPQQGTNTEAFF.

This clone appeared once. This chain joins TRBV2 and TRBJ1-2; unclear D gene. The CDR3 covers 13 residues. Germline values: CDR1 SNHLY, CDR2 FYNNEI. V lost 1 base and J lost 4, with 7 bases in between. As DNA, the CDR3 is TGTGCCAGCAGTGAAGTCCAGCGCTATGGCTACACCTTC. Protein: CASSEVQRYGYTF.

V is TRBV5-1 and J is TRBJ1-1; TRBD1 is a possible D gene (5 bases). In germline, CDR1 is SGHRS, CDR2 YFSETQ. The CDR3 covers 15 residues. The V end was cut by 4 bases, the J end by 1 base, with 14 bases between. The CDR3 coding sequence is TGCGCCAGCAGCCCGACACAGGCCTGGAACACTGAAGCTTTCTTT. Protein sequence: CASSPTQAWNTEAFF.

This rearrangement joins TRBV29-1 to TRBJ2-7; 11 nucleotides align to TRBD1. V dropped 2 bases and J dropped 1; count of bases not matched to a gene: 1. The CDR3 is 14 residues long. Germline CDR1 SQVTM, CDR2 ANQGSEA. This chain's CDR3 is CSVERDRGSYEQYF. CDR3 DNA: TGCAGCGTTGAAAGGGACAGGGGGTCCTACGAGCAGTACTTC.

The CDR3 sequence: CASRREAGSYSHYEQYF. CDR3 DNA: TGTGCCAGCAGACGTGAGGCGGGGTCCTACTCCCACTACGAGCAGTACTTC. This sequence joins TRBV7-2 and TRBJ2-7; D perhaps matches TRBD2 (6 bases). Trimming cost V 6 bases and J 3 bases, with 24 bases left between them. The CDR3 has 17 amino acids. CDR1 and CDR2 (germline): SGHTA, FQGNSA. Variable domain in full (rest from reference TRBV7-2 and TRBJ2-7): GAGVSQSPSNKVTEKGKDVELRCDPISGHTALYWYRQSLGQGLEFLIYFQGNSAPDKSGLPSDRFSAERTGGSVSTLTIQRTQQEDSAVYLCASRREAGSYSHYEQYFGPGTRLTVT.

The chain carries TRBV6-4 and TRBJ2-1; D remains ambiguous. Germline CDR1 is MRHNA and CDR2 is SNTAGT. V gave up 0 bases and J gave up 5 bases, with 8 bases separating them. This CDR3 comprises 14 residues. The CDR3 nucleotides read TGTGCCAGCAGTGACTCGTGGGCAGACAATGAGCAGTTCTTC. This gives the protein CASSDSWADNEQFF.

This rearrangement joins TRBV2 to TRBJ2-3, with 13 nucleotides matching TRBD2. Germline CDR1 is SNHLY and CDR2 is FYNNEI. The CDR3 extends over 15 amino acids. The trim removed 9 bases at V and 1 base at J, leaving 4 bases unmatched. CDR3 nucleotide sequence: TGTGCCAGAACTAGCGGGGGGGGTCGCACAGATACGCAGTATTTT. This translates into CARTSGGGRTDTQYF.

V gene TRBV7-2 combines with J gene TRBJ2-7; possibly TRBD2 for D (6 bases). The CDR3 has 15 residues. V was pared by 0 bases and J by 0 bases, with 9 bases between. CDR1 is SGHTA, CDR2 FQGNSA, per germline. CDR3 amino acids: CASSLAGGFSYEQYF. The CDR3 DNA follows: TGTGCCAGCAGCTTAGCGGGAGGTTTCTCCTACGAGCAGTACTTC.

V usage is TRBV3-1 (or the pseudogene TRBV3-2) and J usage is TRBJ1-1, with a possible D match to TRBD1 (5 bases). The CDR3 has 13 amino acids. Trimming took off 8 bases at V and 3 bases at J, with 13 bases between the two ends. CDR1 LGHDT and CDR2 YNNKEL come from the germline V gene (reference sequence). CDR3: CASWNRRDTEAFF. CDR3 DNA: TGTGCCAGCTGGAACAGGAGAGACACTGAAGCTTTCTTT.

This clone was seen only a few times. The chain employs TRBV5-1 and TRBJ2-7; perhaps TRBD1 as D (5 bases). The V and J ends lost 1 base and 0 bases respectively, with 8 bases between them. Germline CDR1 reads SGHRS; CDR2 reads YFSETQ. The CDR3 extends over 14 amino acids. CDR3 residues: CASSLLTASYEQYF. The CDR3 nucleotides read TGCGCCAGCAGCTTGTTGACAGCCTCCTACGAGCAGTACTTC.

V is TRBV4-1 and J is TRBJ2-2; D is unresolved. There are 13 residues in the CDR3. Trimming took 2 bases from V and 4 from J, leaving 5 bases between them. The germline CDR1 and CDR2 sequences are MGHRA and YSYEKL. CDR3 nucleotide sequence: TGCGCCAGCAGCCAACCATTCACCGGGGAGCTGTTTTTT. This gives the protein CASSQPFTGELFF.

J is TRBJ2-2 and V is TRBV5-5, with TRBD1 identical over 8 bases. Germline-derived CDR1 and CDR2 are SGHKS and YYEKEE (reference sequence). This CDR3 has 16 residues. The V and J ends lost 4 bases and 0 bases, in that order; junction bases with no gene match: 5. This chain's CDR3 is CASSRRDRTNTGELFF. For the CDR3, the DNA is TGTGCCAGCAGCCGAAGGGACAGGACGAACACCGGGGAGCTGTTTTTT.

This chain uses TRBV11-1 with TRBJ2-1, with 9 nucleotides matching TRBD1. Germline CDR1 is SGHAT and CDR2 is FQDESV (reference sequence). The CDR3 length is 15 residues. V shed 4 bases, J shed 9 bases, and the junction held 10 bases outside the gene matches. This CDR3 reads CASSSNRGRGGEQFF. DNA of the CDR3: TGTGCCAGCAGCTCCAACAGGGGGCGCGGGGGTGAGCAGTTCTTC. Full variable domain (outside the CDR3, taken from reference TRBV11-1 and TRBJ2-1): EAEVAQSPRYKITEKSQAVAFWCDPISGHATLYWYRQILGQGPELLVQFQDESVVDDSQLPKDRFSAERLKGVDSTLKIQPAELGDSAMYLCASSSNRGRGGEQFFGPGTRLTVL.

The CDR3 sequence: CASKGDRRNTIYF. The CDR3 nucleotides are TGTGCCAGCAAGGGGGACAGGCGAAACACCATATATTTT. The chain uses TRBV2 and TRBJ1-3, with 8 positions matching TRBD1. The V gene end was trimmed by 7 bases and the J gene end by 5 bases; junction bases not matched to a gene: 4. This CDR3 has 13 residues. CDR1 and CDR2 (germline): SNHLY, FYNNEI.

The genes are TRBV4-1 and TRBJ1-2; 11 nucleotides line up with TRBD1. Germline V gene sequence: CDR1 MGHRA, CDR2 YSYEKL. The CDR3 totals 17 residues. V shed 0 bases, J shed 5 bases, and the junction held 8 bases outside the gene matches. The CDR3 nucleotides read TGCGCCAGCAGCCAAGATTTAGGGACAGGGGGATCATATGGCTACACCTTC. It is translated as CASSQDLGTGGSYGYTF.

The J gene is TRBJ1-1, the V gene TRBV5-1; D uncertain. Germline loops: CDR1 SGHRS, CDR2 YFSETQ. CDR3 length equals 14 residues. The V end lost 6 bases, the J end lost 4 bases, and 16 bases lay between the germline ends. DNA for the CDR3: TGCGCCAGCACCCCTGAGGAGGAGGCCACTGAAGCTTTCTTT. Translating it yields CASTPEEEATEAFF.

The V call is TRBV14, the J call TRBJ2-7; D call uncertain. Trimming took 4 bases from V and 0 from J, leaving 7 bases between them. CDR1 and CDR2 (germline): SGHDN, FVKESK. This CDR3 is 13 amino acids long. CDR3 sequence (DNA): TGTGCCAGCAGCCTCTATTCCTCCTACGAGCAGTACTTC. Protein: CASSLYSSYEQYF.

The chain is built from TRBV11-1 and TRBJ2-7, with a possible D match to TRBD2 (6 bases). The CDR3 length is 15 residues. V shed 5 bases and J shed 4 bases, with 18 bases lying between them. Germline assignment: CDR1 SGHAT and CDR2 FQDESV (reference sequence). CDR3 residues: CASSPGEFATYEQYF. CDR3 sequence (DNA): TGTGCCAGCAGCCCGGGGGAATTCGCTACTTACGAGCAGTACTTC.

V is TRBV24-1 and J is TRBJ2-1, with TRBD1 identical over 9 bases. The trim removed 7 bases at V and 0 bases at J, leaving 6 bases unmatched. This CDR3 has 16 residues. Germline V gives CDR1 KGHDR, CDR2 SFDVKD. CDR3 in DNA: TGTGCCACCAGACCGAAGACAGGGGGCTCCTACAATGAGCAGTTCTTC. Protein product: CATRPKTGGSYNEQFF.

As DNA, the CDR3 is TGTGCCAGCTCCCCAACAGGGGACACCGGGGAGCTGTTTTTT. This sequence encodes CASSPTGDTGELFF. The chain has TRBV18 and TRBJ2-2, with TRBD1 identical over 7 bases. This CDR3 has 14 amino acids. The germline V gene encodes CDR1 KGHSH and CDR2 LQKENI. V shed 6 bases, J shed 3 bases, and the junction held 4 bases outside the gene matches.

This clone showed up just once. The rearrangement joins TRBV10-1 to TRBJ2-2; D possibly corresponds to TRBD1 (5 bases). Germline CDR1 is WNHNN and CDR2 is SYGVQD (reference sequence). The length of the CDR3 is 14 residues. V lost 6 bases and J 3 bases, leaving 11 bases between the germline ends. The CDR3 reads CASRAETDTGELFF. CDR3 in DNA: TGCGCCAGCAGGGCAGAGACAGACACCGGGGAGCTGTTTTTT.

This rearrangement joins TRBV13 to TRBJ2-1, with 7 nucleotides matching TRBD2. The CDR3 has 15 amino acids. V gave up 5 bases and J gave up 9 bases; unmatched junction bases: 13. Per germline, CDR1 PRHDT and CDR2 FYEKMQ (reference sequence). As DNA, the CDR3 is TGTGCCAGCAGCCGTCGGGAGGACGATTGGAGTGAGCAGTTCTTC. Translation: CASSRREDDWSEQFF.

V gene TRBV21-1 combines with J gene TRBJ2-7; the D segment call TRBD2 is taken from the table without a DNA check. TRBV21-1 is a pseudogene segment. This CDR3 has 17 amino acids. The CDR3 loop reads CASSSYGLDSNYVEQYF. CDR3 nucleotide sequence: TGTGCCAGCAGCTCCTATGGCCTAGACTCCAATTACGTTGAGCAGTACTTC.

The rearrangement joins TRBV6-5 to TRBJ2-4, with D perhaps TRBD1 (5 bases). The CDR3 totals 14 residues. V dropped 0 bases and J dropped 5 bases, with 8 bases sitting between them. Germline lookup yields CDR1 MNHEY and CDR2 SVGAGI. CDR3 loop: CASSYSGVQNIQYF. CDR3 sequence (DNA): TGTGCCAGCAGTTACTCAGGGGTCCAAAACATTCAGTACTTC.